This T cell receptor (beta chain) came from a study of T cell clones after liver transplantation. Whole-study context: Samples came pre-transplant, pre-randomization before withdrawal, and post-randomization after withdrawal ended.

Details on this clone: Its specificity is unknown.

The method was immunoSEQ multiplex PCR; TCRdb's version includes in-frame clones alone and lacks a portion of them. The table lists over 50,000 clones, roughly 83% of them singletons, with around 7.8% in the top ten. The V and J ends lost 6 bases and 4 bases respectively, with 7 bases between them. CDR1 and CDR2 (germline): SEHNR, FQNEAQ (reference sequence). The CDR3 covers 13 residues. Points from the study as a whole: Donor-reactive sequences fell more than third party-reactive ones, suggesting partial deletion.

This sequence joins TRBV7-9 and TRBJ1-6; D is undetermined. This TCR was recovered from a human donor who received a liver transplant. Sequencing used CD4+ T cells from blood, obtained before liver transplant. The CDR3 DNA sequence: TGTGCCAGCAGTAAAAGTTATAATTCACCCCTCCACTTT. Translating gives CASSKSYNSPLHF.